A single sample gave rise to the 12 T cell receptor beta chains below, sequenced in a study of T cells in Graves' hyperthyroidism and ophthalmopathy. Researchers took RNA transcripts and amplified the TCR beta CDR3 regions from them. First-round RT-PCR with HTBI primers amplified the TCR CDR3 region. TCRdb itself ran the multiplex PCR reads through MiXCR, one entry per CDR3 protein. The table shows a few hundred thousand distinct CDR3 sequences, with more than 15% occurring only once. Sequencing was performed on blood. These receptors were taken from a woman aged 25 to 45 with Graves' hyperthyroidism.

In its sample, this clonotype was seen many times. V usage is TRBV5-6 and J usage is TRBJ2-3, with 7 bases aligning to TRBD2. Trimming removed 4 bases from V and 3 bases from J; junction bases left unmatched: 17. This CDR3 contains 18 residues. Germline V gene data show CDR1 as SGHDT and CDR2 as YYEEEE. Here the CDR3 DNA reads TGTGCCAGCAGCCTATATGGGGGGAGGGTGTGGTCTACAGATACGCAGTATTTT. Residues: CASSLYGGRVWSTDTQYF.

This clonotype was seen only a few times. V usage is TRBV12-3 or TRBV12-4 and J usage is TRBJ2-7; D may be TRBD2 (6 bases). V gave up 3 bases and J gave up 3 bases, with 21 bases separating them. CDR3 size: 17 residues. The CDR3 DNA is TGTGCCAGCAGTTTTTCTTCCGGGACTCACAACCTCTACGAGCAGTACTTC. This encodes CASSFSSGTHNLYEQYF.

This clonotype was detected only a few times. V gene TRBV15 combines with J gene TRBJ2-3; 8 nucleotides match TRBD1. CDR1 LNHNV and CDR2 YYDKDF come from the germline V gene (reference sequence). V dropped 3 bases and J dropped 3; count of bases not matched to a gene: 2. CDR3 length: 14 amino acids. CDR3 sequence: CATSRDRVTDTQYF. CDR3 nucleotides: TGTGCCACCAGCAGGGACAGGGTGACAGATACGCAGTATTTT. The full variable domain, completed using reference TRBV15 and TRBJ2-3, is DAMVIQNPRYQVTQFGKPVTLSCSQTLNHNVMYWYQQKSSQAPKLLFHYYDKDFNNEADTPDNFQSRRPNTSFCFLDIRSPGLGDTAMYLCATSRDRVTDTQYFGPGTRLTVL.

The gene calls are TRBV4-1 and TRBJ2-2; TRBD2 matches at 16 bases. With V trimmed by 3 bases and J by 6 bases, 1 base remained unmatched. CDR1 MGHRA and CDR2 YSYEKL come from the germline V gene. The length of the CDR3 is 16 residues. This chain's CDR3 is CASSQGTSGRAGELFF. The CDR3 nucleotides read TGCGCCAGCAGCCAGGGGACTAGCGGGAGGGCCGGGGAGCTGTTTTTT.

J is TRBJ2-7 and V is TRBV19, with 9 bases that match TRBD1. The CDR3 length is 13 residues. The J segment lost 4 bases and the V segment lost 11 bases, leaving 9 bases of the junction unmatched. Germline V gene sequence: CDR1 LNHDA, CDR2 SQIVND (reference sequence). The CDR3 DNA reads as TGTGCCTCTAGGGCGGGACAGGGTTACGAGCAGTACTTC. Translating it yields CASRAGQGYEQYF.

This clonotype showed up many times. The chain carries TRBV5-6 and TRBJ1-4; D not resolved. The ends were cut back, 1 base at V and 5 bases at J, with 6 bases in the middle. Germline-derived CDR1 and CDR2 are SGHDT and YYEEEE. The CDR3 runs 13 residues. DNA for the CDR3: TGTGCCAGCAGCTTGCGGGGAAATGAAAAACTGTTTTTT. Protein sequence: CASSLRGNEKLFF.

This clonotype was seen many times. The genes are TRBV2 and TRBJ1-4; no definite D call. Trimming pared 7 bases from V and 5 bases from J, leaving 14 bases between. Germline values: CDR1 SNHLY, CDR2 FYNNEI. The CDR3 length is 14 residues. CDR3 coding DNA: TGTGCCAGCAAAGGCCGGCTGGGGAATGAAAAACTGTTTTTT. This gives the protein CASKGRLGNEKLFF.

The sample holds many counts of this clonotype. This rearrangement joins TRBV11-2 to TRBJ2-3; 14 bases line up with TRBD2. The germline CDR1 and CDR2 sequences are SGHAT and FQNNGV. Trimming at V came to 1 base and at J to 4 bases, leaving 1 base not matched to a gene. The CDR3 length is 16 residues. This CDR3 is CASSLGLAGGADTQYF. Written as DNA, the CDR3 is TGTGCCAGCAGCTTAGGACTAGCGGGAGGGGCAGATACGCAGTATTTT.

This clonotype was observed at least ten times. The J gene is TRBJ2-3, the V gene TRBV7-8, with D unresolved. The V gene's germline CDR1 is SGHVS and CDR2 FQNEAQ. The length of the CDR3 is 14 residues. The germline V and J ends were trimmed by 2 bases and 0 bases, with 6 bases remaining between them. The CDR3 loop reads CASSLSISTDTQYF. In DNA form, the CDR3 reads TGTGCCAGCAGCTTATCGATTAGCACAGATACGCAGTATTTT.

This clonotype has at least ten counts. The rearrangement uses TRBV10-3 and TRBJ1-5; tentative D call: TRBD1 (6 bases). The CDR3 spans 14 residues. The ends were cut back, 2 bases at V and 6 bases at J, with 11 bases in the middle. Looked up from germline, CDR1 is ENHRY and CDR2 is SYGVKD. CDR3: CAISESGGGQPQHF. The CDR3 nucleotides are TGTGCCATCAGTGAGAGTGGGGGCGGTCAGCCCCAGCATTTT.

This clonotype was seen more than once but under ten times. The V gene is TRBV7-2, the J gene TRBJ2-7, with 9 nucleotides matching TRBD2. Germline CDR1 and CDR2: SGHTA and FQGNSA. V gave up 5 bases and J gave up 3 bases; unmatched junction bases: 11. CDR3 length equals 16 residues. CDR3 nucleotides: TGTGCCAGCAGCCTAGAGACTAGCGGCCGGCTCTACGAGCAGTACTTC. It specifies CASSLETSGRLYEQYF.

This clonotype was seen ten or more times. The chain couples TRBV19 to TRBJ2-7; 8 bases align to TRBD2. Looked up from germline, CDR1 is LNHDA and CDR2 is SQIVND (reference sequence). Germline trimming cut 4 bases from V and 2 bases from J; bases unmatched to any gene: 7. The CDR3 runs to 15 residues. CDR3 in DNA: TGTGCCAGTAGTACGTCAGCGGGAGTAGCCTACGAGCAGTACTTC. Its protein product is CASSTSAGVAYEQYF.